A single sample gave rise to the 32 T cell receptor beta chains below, sequenced in a study of cytomegalovirus exposure and HLA in healthy donors. The data were produced by immunoSEQ multiplex PCR, yet TCRdb's version contains in-frame clones alone and is incomplete. The repertoire holds around 170,000 clones, with around 90% as singletons. Sequencing was carried out using PBMCs. These receptors were collected from a man aged 18 to 30 in good health and CMV-seronegative.

The chain has TRBV19 and TRBJ2-3; D possibly corresponds to TRBD1 (8 bases). Germline loops: CDR1 LNHDA, CDR2 SQIVND (reference sequence). There are 14 residues in the CDR3. V was cut by 10 bases and J by 6 bases, with 20 bases left in between. The CDR3: CATAQGGGPDTQYF. CDR3 DNA: TGTGCCACCGCACAGGGGGGGGGACCGGATACGCAGTATTTT.

CDR3 DNA sequence: TGTGCCAGCAGCTTAAACCCGGACACTGGAAACACCATATATTTT. Translating it yields CASSLNPDTGNTIYF. This rearrangement joins TRBV11-2 to TRBJ1-3, with D possibly being TRBD1 (5 bases). The V gene's germline CDR1 is SGHAT and CDR2 FQNNGV. V lost 2 bases and J lost 2, with 10 bases in between. The CDR3 extends over 15 amino acids.

This rearrangement joins TRBV5-4 to TRBJ2-1; D is possibly TRBD2 (6 bases). This CDR3 region has 13 residues. CDR1 is SGHNT and CDR2 is YYREEE in the germline V gene (reference sequence). Trimming removed 0 bases from V and 8 bases from J, with 9 bases in between. The CDR3 sequence: CASSLAGVDEQFF. The CDR3 DNA is TGTGCCAGCAGCTTGGCGGGAGTTGATGAGCAGTTCTTC.

V usage is TRBV5-1 and J usage is TRBJ1-6, with 8 bases matching TRBD1. The V and J ends lost 4 bases and 9 bases, in that order; junction bases with no gene match: 15. Germline assignment: CDR1 SGHRS and CDR2 YFSETQ. The CDR3 contains 17 residues. CDR3 sequence (DNA): TGCGCCAGCAGCCCAGGACAGGGCCCAGGAGGAGGTTCACCCCTCCACTTT. It codes for CASSPGQGPGGGSPLHF.

The V gene is TRBV19, the J gene TRBJ1-5, with 9 bases fitting TRBD1. CDR1 LNHDA and CDR2 SQIVND come from the germline V gene (reference sequence). The CDR3 covers 13 residues. V lost 3 bases and J lost 6; bases outside the gene matches: 0. The CDR3 loop reads CASSMDRGQPQHF. CDR3 DNA sequence: TGTGCCAGTAGTATGGACAGGGGTCAGCCCCAGCATTTT.

The V and J genes are TRBV2 and TRBJ2-7; D gene ambiguous. CDR1 and CDR2 from the germline V gene are SNHLY and FYNNEI. V was shortened by 7 bases and J by 6 bases, with 10 bases between the two germline ends. The CDR3 loop spans 11 amino acids. Written as DNA, the CDR3 is TGTGCCAGCACATACCGGGTCGAGCAGTACTTC. Translation: CASTYRVEQYF.

This chain joins TRBV4-1 and TRBJ1-2; D is unclear. This CDR3 comprises 16 residues. V was trimmed by 1 base and J by 8 bases, leaving 20 bases between them. The germline V gene has CDR1 MGHRA and CDR2 YSYEKL. DNA for the CDR3: TGCGCCAGCAGCCAAGTGGGAGGGCGTGAATTAAAAGGCTACACCTTC. Protein product: CASSQVGGRELKGYTF.

This chain joins TRBV6-1 and TRBJ2-5; the match to TRBD1 covers 8 bases. Germline CDR1 reads MNHNS; CDR2 reads SASEGT. V lost 3 bases, J lost 4 bases, and 10 bases stayed unmatched. This CDR3 has 16 amino acids. The CDR3 reads CASSEKGGTGGETQYF. The CDR3 DNA reads as TGTGCCAGCAGTGAGAAGGGGGGAACAGGGGGAGAGACCCAGTACTTC.

The rearrangement joins TRBV7-9 to TRBJ1-1; tentative D call: TRBD1 (5 bases). The CDR3 has 16 residues. The V end lost 1 base, the J end lost 4 bases, and 16 bases lay between the germline ends. Germline values: CDR1 SEHNR, CDR2 FQNEAQ (reference sequence). The DNA for the CDR3 is TGTGCCAGCAGCTTAGAGGGGTCACAGGTAGGCACTGAAGCTTTCTTT. It is translated as CASSLEGSQVGTEAFF.

The chain combines TRBV11-1 with TRBJ2-7; D remains ambiguous. The CDR3 runs 14 residues. Germline CDR1 reads SGHAT; CDR2 reads FQDESV (reference sequence). Between the trimmed V and J ends, which lost 5 bases and 2 bases, there was a span of 13 bases. CDR3 sequence reads: CASSRIGVAYEQYF. The CDR3 coding sequence is TGTGCCAGCAGCCGCATTGGAGTTGCCTACGAGCAGTACTTC.

This clone was seen just once. The gene calls are TRBV9 and TRBJ2-7; TRBD2 aligns across 10 bases. Losses at the gene ends were 4 bases for V and 4 bases for J; bases not matched to a gene: 8. Germline assignment: CDR1 SGDLS and CDR2 YYNGEE. The CDR3 consists of 15 residues. The CDR3 here is CASSLTGLADYEQYF. The CDR3 DNA reads as TGTGCCAGCAGCCTTACCGGACTAGCGGATTACGAGCAGTACTTC. The variable domain in full, with the rest retrieved from reference TRBV9 and TRBJ2-7, is DSGVTQTPKHLITATGQRVTLRCSPRSGDLSVYWYQQSLDQGLQFLIQYYNGEERAKGNILERFSAQQFPDLHSELNLSSLELGDSALYFCASSLTGLADYEQYFGPGTRLTVT.

This clone was counted between two and nine times. The V gene is TRBV2, the J gene TRBJ2-2; D might be TRBD2 (5 bases). There are 15 residues in the CDR3. Trimming left V 6 bases short and J 4 bases short, with 15 bases between. Germline V gives CDR1 SNHLY, CDR2 FYNNEI. As DNA, the CDR3 is TGTGCCAGCAGATTAGGGAGCAGTTTCACCGGGGAGCTGTTTTTT. Its translation: CASRLGSSFTGELFF. Full variable domain (rest looked up from reference TRBV2 and TRBJ2-2): EPEVTQTPSHQVTQMGQEVILRCVPISNHLYFYWYRQILGQKVEFLVSFYNNEISEKSEIFDDQFSVERPDGSNFTLKIRSTKLEDSAMYFCASRLGSSFTGELFFGEGSRLTVL.

V gene TRBV7-9 combines with J gene TRBJ2-4, with TRBD1 matching 9 bases. The CDR3 contains 16 residues. In germline, CDR1 is SEHNR, CDR2 FQNEAQ (reference sequence). The V gene end was trimmed by 2 bases and the J gene end by 8 bases; junction bases not matched to a gene: 10. In DNA form, the CDR3 reads TGTGCCAGCAGCTTACTCCGGACAGGGGTTTCATACATTCAGTACTTC. Residues: CASSLLRTGVSYIQYF. Full variable domain (missing parts from reference TRBV7-9 and TRBJ2-4): DTGVSQNPRHKITKRGQNVTFRCDPISEHNRLYWYRQTLGQGPEFLTYFQNEAQLEKSRLLSDRFSAERPKGSFSTLEIQRTEQGDSAMYLCASSLLRTGVSYIQYFGAGTRLSVL.

This clone came up once. The chain recombines TRBV13 with TRBJ2-1; unclear D gene. The CDR3 totals 15 residues. The germline V gene has CDR1 PRHDT and CDR2 FYEKMQ (reference sequence). The ends were cut back, 5 bases at V and 0 bases at J, with 11 bases in the middle. CDR3 bases: TGTGCCAGCAGCCTAGAGCTGAGCTCCTACAATGAGCAGTTCTTC. Residues: CASSLELSSYNEQFF.

The chain links TRBV5-1 to TRBJ1-1, with a possible D match to TRBD1 (6 bases). The CDR3 sequence is 15 residues long. V gave up 4 bases and J gave up 1 base, with 14 bases separating them. Germline CDR1 SGHRS, CDR2 YFSETQ. CDR3 residues: CASSPRGNENTEAFF. The CDR3 DNA reads as TGCGCCAGCAGCCCGAGGGGGAATGAGAACACTGAAGCTTTCTTT.

A note on this clone: The germline gene is not matched at one end of the junction; a read error may be the cause. The genes are TRBV5-4 and TRBJ1-5; 7 nucleotides agree with TRBD1. The CDR3 length is 16 residues. CDR1 is SGHNT, CDR2 YYREEE, per germline (reference sequence). CDR3 sequence: CASSLGQPDSNQPQHF. The DNA of the CDR3 is TGTGCCAGCAGTTTGGGACAGCCCGATAGCAATCAGCCCCAGCATTTT.

The chain has TRBV29-1 and TRBJ1-1; the D gene is possibly TRBD1 (6 bases). Germline V gives CDR1 SQVTM, CDR2 ANQGSEA. Trimming shortened V by 3 bases and J by 6 bases, and 17 bases separated the two germline ends. The CDR3 extends over 14 amino acids. The CDR3 DNA follows: TGCAGCGTTGAGGGGGCCTTGGAAAATTCTGAAGCTTTCTTT. This sequence encodes CSVEGALENSEAFF.

This clone showed up just once. The genes are TRBV4-1 and TRBJ1-2; D call uncertain. CDR3 length: 15 residues. V gave up 4 bases and J gave up 5 bases, with 17 bases separating them. Germline V lookup: CDR1 MGHRA, CDR2 YSYEKL. CDR3 coding DNA: TGCGCCAGCAGCCCATCGGCGGCCGACGAATATGGCTACACCTTC. As protein: CASSPSAADEYGYTF.

The chain is built from TRBV21-1 and TRBJ2-7; the table gives TRBD1 as D, unverified against the DNA. TRBV21-1 corresponds to a pseudogene. There are 16 residues in the CDR3. The CDR3 DNA reads as TGTGCCAGCTACCCAAGGAGGGACAGTATACCCTACGAGCAGTACGTC. This gives the protein CASYPRRDSIPYEQYV.

CDR3 sequence (DNA): TGCGCCAGCCGTACAGGGTTCGCAGAGACCCAGTACTTC. It specifies CASRTGFAETQYF. The chain links TRBV5-1 to TRBJ2-5, with a possible D match to TRBD1 (6 bases). Deletions cut 7 bases from V and 4 bases from J, with 14 bases between. The germline V gene encodes CDR1 SGHRS and CDR2 YFSETQ. The CDR3 covers 13 residues.

The chain combines TRBV28 with TRBJ1-3, with D hard to call. CDR3 length equals 14 residues. V was clipped by 1 base and J by 2 bases, with 6 bases between them. Germline V gene lookup returns CDR1 MDHEN and CDR2 SYDVKM. The CDR3 region has the DNA TGTGCCAGCAGTTTATCCGGGGCTGGAAACACCATATATTTT. Translating gives CASSLSGAGNTIYF.

The chain employs TRBV27 and TRBJ1-6, with 7 bases identical to TRBD1. Trimming cost V 3 bases and J 8 bases; bases outside gene matches: 13. The germline gives CDR1 MNHEY, CDR2 SMNVEV (reference sequence). The CDR3 spans 17 residues. The CDR3 DNA reads TGTGCCAGCAGTTTGATCAGGGGGTCAGCTAGGGATTCACCCCTCCACTTT. This sequence encodes CASSLIRGSARDSPLHF.

The chain employs TRBV7-9 and TRBJ1-1, with 11 positions matching TRBD1. Germline assignment: CDR1 SEHNR and CDR2 FQNEAQ (reference sequence). The junction had 10 bases not matched to a gene; V was cut back by 7 bases and J by 0 bases. The CDR3 is 17 residues long. This CDR3 reads CASTITGQGALNTEAFF. In nucleotides, the CDR3 is TGTGCCAGCACCATAACCGGACAGGGGGCCTTGAACACTGAAGCTTTCTTT. The variable domain in full, with the rest retrieved from reference TRBV7-9 and TRBJ1-1, is DTGVSQNPRHKITKRGQNVTFRCDPISEHNRLYWYRQTLGQGPEFLTYFQNEAQLEKSRLLSDRFSAERPKGSFSTLEIQRTEQGDSAMYLCASTITGQGALNTEAFFGQGTRLTVV.

Points on this clone: The sample carries other DNA sequences with the same CDR3. The V gene is TRBV5-1, the J gene TRBJ1-1; D gene ambiguous. Trimming cost V 0 bases and J 0 bases, with 6 bases left between them. Germline CDR1 SGHRS, CDR2 YFSETQ. The CDR3 extends over 14 amino acids. CDR3 nucleotides: TGCGCCAGCAGCTTGGCCTCGTTGAACACTGAAGCTTTCTTT. Its protein product is CASSLASLNTEAFF. Drawing the rest from reference TRBV5-1 and TRBJ1-1, the complete variable domain is KAGVTQTPRYLIKTRGQQVTLSCSPISGHRSVSWYQQTPGQGLQFLFEYFSETQRNKGNFPGRFSGRQFSNSRSEMNVSTLELGDSALYLCASSLASLNTEAFFGQGTRLTVV.

The chain uses TRBV5-6 and TRBJ2-5; D not certain. The CDR3 is made up of 14 amino acids. V gave up 4 bases and J gave up 5 bases, with 15 bases separating them. Looked up from germline, CDR1 is SGHDT and CDR2 is YYEEEE. The CDR3 coding sequence is TGTGCCAGCAGCATCCACGGTGGTCGGGAGACCCAGTACTTC. Its protein is CASSIHGGRETQYF.

The chain combines TRBV11-2 with TRBJ2-3, with D unresolved. V was trimmed by 6 bases and J by 7 bases, leaving 14 bases between them. Per germline, CDR1 SGHAT and CDR2 FQNNGV. The CDR3 is 13 amino acids. The CDR3 sequence: CASRKEMRHTQYF. As DNA, the CDR3 is TGTGCCAGCAGGAAGGAAATGAGGCATACGCAGTATTTT.

The gene calls are TRBV5-6 and TRBJ2-5; 8 bases match TRBD2. The CDR3 contains 14 residues. V shed 7 bases, J shed 1 base, and the junction held 6 bases outside the gene matches. Germline CDR1 reads SGHDT; CDR2 reads YYEEEE. The CDR3 is CASLTGGTQETQYF. In nucleotides, the CDR3 is TGTGCCAGCCTCACGGGGGGGACCCAAGAGACCCAGTACTTC.

V usage is TRBV29-1 and J usage is TRBJ2-3, with TRBD2 matching over 10 bases. V shed 6 bases, J shed 2 bases, and the junction held 2 bases outside the gene matches. Germline V gene data show CDR1 as SQVTM and CDR2 as ANQGSEA. The CDR3 is made up of 13 amino acids. CDR3 in DNA: TGCAGCGTGACTAGCGGGCTCACAGATACGCAGTATTTT. Protein: CSVTSGLTDTQYF.

This clone was detected a few times. The CDR3 loop reads CASSFWGLEGDTQYF. CDR3 bases: TGTGCCAGCAGTTTTTGGGGACTAGAAGGGGATACGCAGTATTTT. This chain joins TRBV27 and TRBJ2-3; 8 bases map to TRBD2. The CDR3 has 15 residues. V shed 3 bases, J shed 6 bases, and the junction held 8 bases outside the gene matches. Germline assignment: CDR1 MNHEY and CDR2 SMNVEV (reference sequence).

CDR3: CASSQDWSNLQPQHF. CDR3 sequence (DNA): TGCGCCAGCAGCCAAGACTGGAGTAACCTCCAGCCCCAGCATTTT. The genes are TRBV4-3 and TRBJ1-5; D is undetermined. V lost 0 bases, J lost 7 bases, and 13 bases lay in between. The CDR3 contains 15 residues. Germline CDR1 and CDR2: LGHNA and YSLEER.

J is TRBJ2-7 and V is TRBV6-5, with D perhaps TRBD1 (6 bases). The CDR3 has 13 amino acids. Germline CDR1 reads MNHEY; CDR2 reads SVGAGI. V was shortened by 6 bases and J by 2 bases, with 11 bases between the two germline ends. The CDR3, as DNA: TGTGCCAGCAGACCACAGGGTCCCTACGAGCAGTACTTC. It yields the protein CASRPQGPYEQYF.

The chain uses TRBV10-3 and TRBJ1-6, with 7 bases that match TRBD1. This CDR3 has 15 residues. Germline trimming cut 0 bases from V and 6 bases from J; bases unmatched to any gene: 2. Germline CDR1 reads ENHRY; CDR2 reads SYGVKD. In nucleotides, the CDR3 is TGTGCCATCAGTGAGTCGGGGGACAGTAATTCACCCCTCCACTTT. This gives the protein CAISESGDSNSPLHF.